These 7 T cell receptor beta chains were sequenced from one sample in a study of blood T cell repertoires in COVID-19. The method was immunoSEQ multiplex PCR; TCRdb's version includes in-frame clones alone and lacks a portion of them. This table holds about 150,000 clones, 75% to 90% found once. The sequencing sample was made of peripheral blood. All receptors come from a man in his late teens or twenties with COVID-19, enrolled during active disease.

V is TRBV15 and J is TRBJ2-3; 8 bases match TRBD1. Germline CDR1 LNHNV, CDR2 YYDKDF (reference sequence). CDR3 length: 13 amino acids. Losses at the gene ends were 3 bases for V and 5 bases for J; bases not matched to a gene: 1. The CDR3 nucleotides read TGTGCCACCAGCAGTGACAGGGGAGATACGCAGTATTTT. Protein product: CATSSDRGDTQYF.

V gene TRBV4-3 combines with J gene TRBJ2-5, with 9 bases aligning to TRBD1. CDR1 and CDR2 from the germline V gene are LGHNA and YSLEER. The CDR3 covers 15 residues. The trim removed 1 base at V and 2 bases at J, leaving 2 bases unmatched. This CDR3 is CASSQGDRDQETQYF. CDR3 nucleotides: TGCGCCAGCAGCCAAGGGGACAGGGATCAAGAGACCCAGTACTTC.

The rearrangement joins TRBV4-3 to TRBJ2-3, with 8 bases that match TRBD2. The CDR3 extends over 17 amino acids. The trim removed 0 bases at V and 8 bases at J, leaving 13 bases unmatched. Looked up from germline, CDR1 is LGHNA and CDR2 is YSLEER. CDR3: CASSQDGSGITAGTQYF. The DNA of the CDR3 is TGCGCCAGCAGCCAAGACGGTAGCGGGATTACGGCAGGTACGCAGTATTTT.

The chain combines TRBV7-9 with TRBJ2-7; 8 bases line up with TRBD1. V was clipped by 5 bases and J by 3 bases; unmatched bases: 6. Germline V lookup: CDR1 SEHNR, CDR2 FQNEAQ (reference sequence). The CDR3 runs 14 residues. CDR3 protein: CASSQGTGGYEQYF. The DNA of the CDR3 is TGTGCCAGCAGCCAAGGTACAGGGGGCTACGAGCAGTACTTC.

This clone was counted at least ten times. V and J are TRBV24-1 and TRBJ2-7; possibly TRBD1 for D (6 bases). V lost 9 bases, J lost 3 bases, and 17 bases lay in between. Germline V CDR1 and CDR2: KGHDR, SFDVKD. This CDR3 has 14 amino acids. The CDR3 nucleotides are TGTGCCACCGCCCGAGGGGGTACGAGCTACGAGCAGTACTTC. Translation: CATARGGTSYEQYF.

The chain employs TRBV5-1 and TRBJ2-7, with 8 bases lining up with TRBD2. The V gene end was trimmed by 4 bases and the J gene end by 3 bases; junction bases not matched to a gene: 9. CDR1 SGHRS and CDR2 YFSETQ come from the germline V gene. This CDR3 region has 15 residues. The CDR3 loop is CASSPGPGGRYEQYF. CDR3 sequence (DNA): TGCGCCAGCAGCCCGGGGCCGGGAGGGCGCTACGAGCAGTACTTC.

This chain connects TRBV13 to TRBJ1-1; D remains ambiguous. CDR1 is PRHDT, CDR2 FYEKMQ, per germline (reference sequence). The length of the CDR3 is 12 residues. Between the trimmed V and J ends, which lost 3 bases and 7 bases, there was a span of 9 bases. The CDR3 coding sequence is TGTGCCAGCAGCTTTACGGGGAATGAAGCTTTCTTT. Translating it yields CASSFTGNEAFF.